A selection of T cell receptor beta chains follows, all from one sample in a study of human T cells and chemical hapten exposure. One entry per CDR3 protein results from TCRdb running MiXCR on the RACE reads. The table includes 270,000 or so distinct CDR3 sequences, almost 8% detected once. The source material was whole blood, sampled in connection with sensitization to the hapten diphenylcyclopropenone (DPC). These receptors originate from a man aged 18 to 35 with alopecia areata. Some clones in this sample may be carry-over from other donors' samples. Each CDR3 is given with its conserved first and last residue. The D gene is left open where the match is weak. Not every row has a clone size; where given, it reads once, few, many or a size class.

TRBD1 TRBJ1-5 NA TRBV28 CASKTGQGVQPQHF TGTGCCAGCAAAACGGGACAGGGGGTACAGCCCCAGCATTTT
TRBD2 TRBJ2-4 NA TRBV6-2/TRBV6-3 CASGSGGTQNIQYF TGTGCCAGCGGAAGCGGGGGGACCCAAAACATTCAGTACTTC
TRBD2 TRBJ2-5 few TRBV27 CASSSERLAGGETQYF TGTGCCAGCAGTTCAGAAAGACTAGCGGGGGGTGAGACCCAGTACTTC
NA TRBJ2-7 few TRBV2 CASRDGQEQYF TGTGCCAGCAGGGACGGACAGGAGCAGTACTTC
TRBD2 TRBJ2-5 few TRBV4-2 CASSQDQGAGGRETQYF TGTGCCAGCAGCCAAGACCAAGGAGCGGGGGGGCGTGAGACCCAGTACTTC
NA TRBJ2-1 NA TRBV7-2 CASSFRQGNEQFF TGTGCCAGCAGCTTTCGGCAGGGCAATGAGCAGTTCTTC
NA TRBJ2-4 few TRBV24-1 CATSDLLGIQYF TGTGCCACCAGTGATTTACTGGGCATTCAGTACTTC
NA TRBJ1-4 NA TRBV5-5 CASTLSTPNEKLFF TGTGCCAGCACGTTGTCCACCCCTAATGAAAAACTGTTTTTT
NA TRBJ1-2 NA TRBV6-4 CASSPDRLRNGYTF TGTGCCAGCAGTCCCGACAGGCTCCGGAATGGCTACACCTTC
TRBD1 TRBJ2-7 few TRBV27 CASSFIAGGYEQYF TGTGCCAGCAGTTTCATCGCAGGGGGATACGAGCAGTACTTC
TRBD1 TRBJ1-2 many TRBV5-1 CASSPGQGNYGYTF TGTGCCAGCAGCCCCGGACAGGGGAACTATGGCTACACCTTC
NA TRBJ2-2 few TRBV6-5 CASSRLNTGELFF TGTGCCAGCAGTCGGCTGAACACCGGGGAGCTGTTTTTT
NA TRBJ1-1 many TRBV6-5 CASTGPNTEAFF TGTGCCAGCACCGGTCCGAACACTGAAGCTTTCTTT
NA TRBJ1-1 few TRBV6-2/TRBV6-3 CASSSPRSRNTEAFF TGTGCCAGCAGTTCCCCCAGATCGCGGAACACTGAAGCTTTCTTT
NA TRBJ1-2 NA TRBV7-2 CASSLLGNPNYGYTF TGTGCCAGCAGCTTGTTGGGGAACCCAAACTATGGCTACACCTTC